The present TCR beta chain was sequenced within a study of blood T cell repertoires in COVID-19. In the study's own analysis: Reference gene primer amplification yielded estimated nucleated cell counts. Sequenced by immunoSEQ multiplex PCR; TCRdb stores in-frame clones only, minus some. Clone size and V and J calls were adopted from that table, with D and trimming inferred from the DNA. The table shows over 140,000 clones, with 70% to 80% occurring only once. V lost 4 bases to trimming and J lost 1 base, with 10 bases between them. The germline V gene has CDR1 LNHNV and CDR2 YYDKDF (reference sequence). CDR3 length: 14 amino acids.

This rearrangement joins TRBV15 to TRBJ1-1; D may be TRBD1 (5 bases). The source of this sequence is a woman of 80 years or more with active or convalescent COVID-19. The sequenced sample was peripheral blood. CDR3 nucleotide sequence: TGTGCCACCAGCATTTGGGGCAGGAACACTGAAGCTTTCTTT. Its protein product is CATSIWGRNTEAFF.